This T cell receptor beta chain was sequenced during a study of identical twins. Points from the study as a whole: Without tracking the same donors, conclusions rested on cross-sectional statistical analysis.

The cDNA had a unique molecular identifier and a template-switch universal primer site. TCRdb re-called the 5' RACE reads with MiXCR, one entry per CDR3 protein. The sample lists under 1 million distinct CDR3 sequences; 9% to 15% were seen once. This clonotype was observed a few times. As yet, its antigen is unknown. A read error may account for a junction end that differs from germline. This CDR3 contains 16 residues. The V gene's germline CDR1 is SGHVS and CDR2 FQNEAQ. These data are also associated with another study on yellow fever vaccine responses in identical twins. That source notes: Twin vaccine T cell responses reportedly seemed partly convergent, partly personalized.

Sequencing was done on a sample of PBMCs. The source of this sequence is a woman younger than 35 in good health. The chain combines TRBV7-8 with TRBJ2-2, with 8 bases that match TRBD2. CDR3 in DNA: TGTGCCAGCAGCCCGGGGGGGGCAGCGAACGCCGGGGAGCTGTTTTTT. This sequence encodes CASSPGGAANAGELFF.